A selection of T cell receptor beta chains follows, all from one sample in a study of regulatory T cells in long-lasting Graves disease. TCRdb independently ran MiXCR on the multiplex PCR reads; one entry per CDR3 protein. Among around 460,000 distinct CDR3 sequences listed, 22% were seen once. This sample comprised peripheral blood mononuclear cells (PBMCs), obtained when the disease was refractory, from a patient treated with antithyroid drugs. These receptors all stem from a female donor with Graves disease. CDR3s include the opening cysteine and the closing phenylalanine or tryptophan. D genes are given only for firm matches. For some rows the clone size is stated as once, few or many, or as a class when expanded; others skip it.

>TRBJ1-3|TRBV20-1|few|-
CSARGGYGNTIYF
TGCAGTGCTAGAGGCGGCTATGGAAACACTATATATTTT
>TRBJ1-5|TRBV28|-|-
CASSSLRGRRQPQHF
TGTGCCAGCAGTTCCCTGCGGGGGCGAAGACAGCCCCAGCATTTT
>TRBJ2-7|TRBV4-3|-|TRBD2
CASSQVIVTSGGSYEQYF
TGCGCCAGCAGCCAAGTTATCGTGACTAGCGGGGGCTCCTACGAGCAGTACTTC
>TRBJ2-2|TRBV19|few|-
CASSIRIHRELFF
TGTGCCAGTAGTATTCGAATTCACCGGGAGCTGTTTTTT
>TRBJ1-5|TRBV6-2/TRBV6-3|-|-
CASSYSLGLGQPQHF
TGTGCCAGCAGTTACTCTCTGGGTTTGGGGCAGCCCCAGCATTTT
>TRBJ1-2|TRBV10-3|many|-
CAITRGDYGYTF
TGTGCCATCACTCGGGGCGACTATGGCTACACCTTC
>TRBJ1-2|TRBV28|many|-
CASSGTSEGHNYGYTF
TGTGCCAGCAGCGGGACGTCCGAGGGCCACAACTATGGCTACACCTTC
>TRBJ1-3|TRBV6-2/TRBV6-3|few|TRBD1
CASSYSGQGLGNTIYF
TGTGCCAGCAGTTACTCGGGACAGGGCCTTGGAAACACCATATATTTT
>TRBJ1-5|TRBV4-2|-|-
CASSQDLARERNQPQHF
TGTGCCAGCAGCCAAGATTTGGCCAGGGAGAGGAATCAGCCCCAGCATTTT
>TRBJ2-7|TRBV20-1|many|-
CSASVPADYEQYF
TGCAGTGCTTCCGTCCCGGCGGACTACGAGCAGTACTTC
>TRBJ2-2|TRBV7-3|few|-
CASSPLSSPGTGELFF
TGTGCCAGCAGCCCTTTATCTTCACCAGGAACCGGGGAGCTGTTTTTT
>TRBJ2-4|TRBV12-3/TRBV12-4|many|-
CASSLSDSLAKNIQYF
TGTGCCAGCAGTTTATCCGACTCCCTAGCCAAAAACATTCAGTACTTC
>TRBJ1-2|TRBV19|-|-
CASRDPGTGYTF
TGTGCCAGTAGGGACCCTGGGACCGGCTACACCTTC
>TRBJ1-1|TRBV29-1|many|-
CSVERAGVLNTEAFF
TGCAGCGTTGAAAGGGCAGGGGTTTTGAACACTGAAGCTTTCTTT
>TRBJ2-5|TRBV20-1|few|TRBD2
CSARDLDSGRGETQYF
TGCAGTGCTAGAGATTTGGATAGCGGGAGGGGAGAGACCCAGTACTTC
>TRBJ2-5|TRBV15|-|-
CASSSGPYQETQYF
TGTGCCAGCAGCTCGGGACCGTACCAAGAGACCCAGTACTTC
>TRBJ2-7|TRBV5-1|-|TRBD2
CASSWTSNSYEQYF
TGCGCCAGCAGCTGGACTAGCAACTCCTACGAGCAGTACTTC
>TRBJ2-2|TRBV30|-|-
CAWMGDANTGELFF
TGTGCCTGGATGGGGGACGCGAACACCGGGGAGCTGTTTTTT
>TRBJ1-2|TRBV5-5|few|-
CASSWGARAVNYGYTF
TGTGCCAGCAGCTGGGGGGCCAGGGCGGTTAACTATGGCTACACCTTC
>TRBJ1-5|TRBV16|many|-
CASSPGRAFNQPQHF
TGTGCCAGCAGCCCTGGCAGGGCCTTTAATCAGCCCCAGCATTTT
>TRBJ2-3|TRBV20-1|-|TRBD2
CSARDWGLAVTDTQYF
TGCAGTGCTAGAGATTGGGGACTAGCGGTCACAGATACGCAGTATTTT
>TRBJ2-5|TRBV12-3/TRBV12-4|many|TRBD2
CASSFGTSGWETQYF
TGTGCCAGCAGTTTCGGGACTAGCGGATGGGAGACCCAGTACTTC
>TRBJ1-5|TRBV3-1|-|-
CASSQPTATGTVRPQHF
TGTGCCAGCAGCCAACCTACGGCTACAGGCACCGTCAGGCCCCAGCATTTT
>TRBJ1-1|TRBV3-1|-|-
CASSQTESYAFF
TGTGCCAGCAGCCAGACAGAAAGCTACGCTTTCTTT
>TRBJ2-7|TRBV27|many|TRBD1
CASSRQGRSYEQYF
TGTGCCAGCAGTAGACAGGGTAGGTCCTACGAGCAGTACTTC
>TRBJ1-5|TRBV28|many|TRBD1
CAIQPGQGYSNQPQHF
TGTGCCATACAACCGGGACAGGGATATAGCAATCAGCCCCAGCATTTT
>TRBJ2-2|TRBV6-9|-|-
CASSYGQGISGELFF
TGTGCCAGCAGTTACGGGCAGGGAATCTCCGGGGAGCTGTTTTTT
>TRBJ1-2|TRBV3-1|-|-
CASSQGSAAGQRAGYTF
TGTGCCAGCAGCCAAGGATCAGCAGCAGGGCAAAGGGCTGGCTACACCTTC
>TRBJ2-3|TRBV28|few|-
CASSGGTRVTDTQYF
TGTGCCAGCAGTGGGGGGACGCGGGTCACAGATACGCAGTATTTT
>TRBJ2-7|TRBV19|-|-
CASSDVASYEQYF
TGTGCCAGTTCGGACGTTGCCTCCTACGAGCAGTACTTC
>TRBJ2-7|TRBV7-9|-|TRBD1
CASRPSGQTYEQYF
TGTGCCAGCAGACCTTCGGGACAGACCTACGAGCAGTACTTC
>TRBJ1-1|TRBV11-2|many|-
CASSSFRGNTEAFF
TGTGCCAGCAGCTCATTCAGGGGAAACACTGAAGCTTTCTTT
>TRBJ2-7|TRBV6-1|many|-
CASSGLNEQYF
TGTGCCAGCAGCGGGTTGAACGAGCAGTACTTC
>TRBJ1-3|TRBV6-1|-|-
CASTLDDYSGNTIYF
TGTGCCAGCACTCTGGACGATTACTCTGGAAACACCATATATTTT